Listed below are T cell receptor beta chains from one sample, sequenced in a study of blood T cell repertoires in COVID-19. Clones were read by immunoSEQ multiplex PCR, and TCRdb kept only the in-frame ones, dropping some. This repertoire shows 350,000 to 450,000 clones, around 87% found once; its top ten account for 1.5% to 2%. The source material was PBMCs or T cells enriched from blood (not recorded which). These receptors all stem from a middle-aged man in a cohort exposed to, infected with or recovered from COVID-19 (not recorded which). Both conserved end residues are part of each CDR3. The D gene is left open where the match is weak. Clone size is given for some rows only: seen once, a few or many times, or a class if the clone is expanded.

v_gene: TRBV7-8; abundance: once; j_gene: TRBJ2-2; d_gene: TRBD1; CDR3aa: CASRLRTGGTGELFF; CDR3nt: TGTGCCAGCAGACTAAGGACAGGGGGAACCGGGGAGCTGTTTTTT
v_gene: TRBV5-1; abundance: NA; j_gene: TRBJ1-4; d_gene: TRBD1; CDR3aa: CASSPQGTGSSEKLFF; CDR3nt: TGCGCCAGCAGCCCCCAAGGGACAGGGTCAAGTGAAAAACTGTTTTTT
v_gene: TRBV5-1; abundance: few; j_gene: TRBJ2-1; d_gene: TRBD1; CDR3aa: CASSPGQGPEQFF; CDR3nt: TGCGCCAGCAGCCCTGGACAGGGTCCTGAGCAGTTCTTC
v_gene: TRBV28; abundance: NA; j_gene: TRBJ1-2; d_gene: NA; CDR3aa: CASTSRPGYGYTF; CDR3nt: TGTGCCAGCACCAGCCGGCCAGGCTATGGCTACACCTTC
v_gene: TRBV3-1/TRBV3-2; abundance: NA; j_gene: TRBJ1-2; d_gene: NA; CDR3aa: CASSQYRRGYTF; CDR3nt: TGTGCCAGCAGCCAGTACAGAAGGGGCTACACCTTC
v_gene: TRBV7-2; abundance: NA; j_gene: TRBJ2-1; d_gene: NA; CDR3aa: CASSFSFTENEQFF; CDR3nt: TGTGCCAGCAGCTTTTCGTTCACTGAGAATGAGCAGTTCTTC
v_gene: TRBV5-1; abundance: NA; j_gene: TRBJ1-2; d_gene: NA; CDR3aa: CASSETNYGYTF; CDR3nt: TGCGCCAGCAGCGAGACTAACTATGGCTACACCTTC
v_gene: TRBV13; abundance: NA; j_gene: TRBJ1-1; d_gene: NA; CDR3aa: CASSRGGSVTEAFF; CDR3nt: TGTGCCAGCAGCAGGGGCGGATCGGTCACTGAAGCTTTCTTT
v_gene: TRBV2; abundance: NA; j_gene: TRBJ2-1; d_gene: TRBD2; CDR3aa: CASTPESGRAREQFF; CDR3nt: TGTGCCAGCACCCCGGAGAGCGGGAGGGCACGAGAGCAGTTCTTC
v_gene: TRBV11-3; abundance: NA; j_gene: TRBJ2-5; d_gene: TRBD2; CDR3aa: CASSLGGRETQYF; CDR3nt: TGTGCCAGCAGCTTAGGCGGGAGGGAGACCCAGTACTTC
v_gene: TRBV6-5; abundance: NA; j_gene: TRBJ1-2; d_gene: NA; CDR3aa: CASSYVRGGYTF; CDR3nt: TGTGCCAGCAGTTACGTCAGGGGAGGCTACACCTTC
v_gene: TRBV10-3; abundance: NA; j_gene: TRBJ1-2; d_gene: TRBD1; CDR3aa: CAISEGTGTNYGYTF; CDR3nt: TGTGCCATCAGTGAAGGGACAGGGACTAACTATGGCTACACCTTC
v_gene: TRBV7-8; abundance: NA; j_gene: TRBJ1-4; d_gene: TRBD1; CDR3aa: CASRTSGTGYEKLFF; CDR3nt: TGTGCCAGCAGGACTTCCGGGACAGGATATGAAAAACTGTTTTTT
v_gene: TRBV5-6; abundance: once; j_gene: TRBJ1-1; d_gene: NA; CDR3aa: CASSSQAINTEAFF; CDR3nt: TGTGCCAGCAGCTCCCAGGCAATTAACACTGAAGCTTTCTTT
v_gene: TRBV4-1; abundance: NA; j_gene: TRBJ2-2; d_gene: NA; CDR3aa: CASSQDRGSLTGELFF; CDR3nt: TGCGCCAGCAGCCAAGATCGAGGAAGTCTCACCGGGGAGCTGTTTTTT
v_gene: TRBV18; abundance: NA; j_gene: TRBJ2-3; d_gene: TRBD2; CDR3aa: CASSPLAGGGDTQYF; CDR3nt: TGTGCCAGCTCACCTCTAGCGGGAGGTGGAGATACGCAGTATTTT
v_gene: TRBV24-1; abundance: NA; j_gene: TRBJ2-5; d_gene: TRBD1; CDR3aa: CATSDYQRQGRETQYF; CDR3nt: TGTGCCACCAGTGACTATCAACGACAGGGACGAGAGACCCAGTACTTC
v_gene: TRBV28; abundance: NA; j_gene: TRBJ2-3; d_gene: TRBD1; CDR3aa: CASSLGQTTDTQYF; CDR3nt: TGTGCCAGCAGTTTGGGACAGACCACAGATACGCAGTATTTT
v_gene: TRBV19; abundance: NA; j_gene: TRBJ2-3; d_gene: TRBD2; CDR3aa: CASNGGGPDTQYF; CDR3nt: TGTGCCAGTAATGGGGGAGGGCCAGATACGCAGTATTTT
v_gene: TRBV5-1; abundance: NA; j_gene: TRBJ1-1; d_gene: TRBD1; CDR3aa: CASSLRTGDTEAFF; CDR3nt: TGCGCCAGCAGCTTGCGGACAGGGGACACTGAAGCTTTCTTT
v_gene: TRBV3-1/TRBV3-2; abundance: NA; j_gene: TRBJ2-7; d_gene: NA; CDR3aa: CASSQAGQSRGEQYF; CDR3nt: TGTGCCAGCAGCCAAGCCGGACAGTCACGGGGCGAGCAGTACTTC
v_gene: TRBV9; abundance: NA; j_gene: TRBJ2-4; d_gene: NA; CDR3aa: CASSASIANIQYF; CDR3nt: TGTGCCAGCAGCGCTAGCATCGCAAACATTCAGTACTTC
v_gene: TRBV7-9; abundance: NA; j_gene: TRBJ2-5; d_gene: TRBD2; CDR3aa: CASSPVVGGRAPGTQYF; CDR3nt: TGTGCCAGCAGCCCCGTCGTTGGCGGGAGGGCCCCGGGGACCCAGTACTTC
v_gene: TRBV29-1; abundance: NA; j_gene: TRBJ2-7; d_gene: TRBD1; CDR3aa: CSVGGQRYEQYF; CDR3nt: TGCAGCGTTGGGGGACAGAGGTACGAGCAGTACTTC
v_gene: TRBV21-1; abundance: NA; j_gene: TRBJ2-1; d_gene: NA; CDR3aa: CASITPGDNEQFF; CDR3nt: TGTGCCAGCATCACACCCGGGGACAATGAGCAGTTCTTC
v_gene: TRBV30; abundance: NA; j_gene: TRBJ1-5; d_gene: NA; CDR3aa: CAWSVGRKRNQPQHF; CDR3nt: TGTGCCTGGAGTGTGGGCAGGAAACGCAATCAGCCCCAGCATTTT
v_gene: TRBV6-2/TRBV6-3; abundance: NA; j_gene: TRBJ1-1; d_gene: NA; CDR3aa: CASSYGGGRGTEAFF; CDR3nt: TGTGCCAGCAGTTATGGCGGGGGGCGCGGCACTGAAGCTTTCTTT
v_gene: TRBV5-5; abundance: NA; j_gene: TRBJ2-1; d_gene: NA; CDR3aa: CASSVAHNEQFF; CDR3nt: TGTGCCAGTTCAGTAGCCCACAATGAGCAGTTCTTC
v_gene: TRBV11-3; abundance: NA; j_gene: TRBJ2-7; d_gene: NA; CDR3aa: CASSPGHRPYEQYF; CDR3nt: TGTGCCAGCAGCCCGGGACACCGGCCCTACGAGCAGTACTTC
v_gene: TRBV6-6; abundance: NA; j_gene: TRBJ1-1; d_gene: NA; CDR3aa: CASSPPGTFEAFF; CDR3nt: TGTGCCAGCAGTCCCCCCGGGACTTTTGAAGCTTTCTTT
v_gene: TRBV10-1; abundance: NA; j_gene: TRBJ2-1; d_gene: TRBD2; CDR3aa: CANRTSGRKDNEQFF; CDR3nt: TGCGCCAACCGGACTAGCGGGAGGAAGGACAATGAGCAGTTCTTC
v_gene: TRBV2; abundance: NA; j_gene: TRBJ1-5; d_gene: NA; CDR3aa: CASSPHFSQPQHF; CDR3nt: TGTGCCAGCAGTCCCCATTTTAGTCAGCCCCAGCATTTT
v_gene: TRBV6-5; abundance: NA; j_gene: TRBJ1-2; d_gene: NA; CDR3aa: CASSYGTTNGYTF; CDR3nt: TGTGCCAGCAGTTACGGGACAACCAATGGCTACACCTTC